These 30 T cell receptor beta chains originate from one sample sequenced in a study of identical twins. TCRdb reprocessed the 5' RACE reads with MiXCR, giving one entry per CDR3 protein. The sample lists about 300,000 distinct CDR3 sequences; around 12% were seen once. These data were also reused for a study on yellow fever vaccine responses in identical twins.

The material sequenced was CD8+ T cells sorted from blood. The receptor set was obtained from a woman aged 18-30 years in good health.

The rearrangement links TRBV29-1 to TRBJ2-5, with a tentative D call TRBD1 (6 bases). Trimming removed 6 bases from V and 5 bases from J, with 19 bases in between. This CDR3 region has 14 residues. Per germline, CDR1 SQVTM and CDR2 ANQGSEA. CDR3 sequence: CSVGARGAAETQYF. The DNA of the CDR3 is TGCAGCGTGGGGGCTAGAGGCGCCGCGGAGACCCAGTACTTC.

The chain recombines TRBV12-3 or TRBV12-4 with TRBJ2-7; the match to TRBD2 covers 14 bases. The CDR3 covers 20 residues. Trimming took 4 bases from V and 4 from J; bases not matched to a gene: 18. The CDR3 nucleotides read TGTGCCAGCAGTTCAGGGGGGACTAGCGGGAGCGAGATCGGGGGATACGAGCAGTACTTC. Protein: CASSSGGTSGSEIGGYEQYF.

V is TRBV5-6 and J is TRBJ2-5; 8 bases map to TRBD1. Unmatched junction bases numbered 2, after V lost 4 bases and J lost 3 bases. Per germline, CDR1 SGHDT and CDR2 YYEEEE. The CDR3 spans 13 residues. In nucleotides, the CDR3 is TGTGCCAGCAGCCAGACAGGGGAAGAGACCCAGTACTTC. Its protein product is CASSQTGEETQYF.

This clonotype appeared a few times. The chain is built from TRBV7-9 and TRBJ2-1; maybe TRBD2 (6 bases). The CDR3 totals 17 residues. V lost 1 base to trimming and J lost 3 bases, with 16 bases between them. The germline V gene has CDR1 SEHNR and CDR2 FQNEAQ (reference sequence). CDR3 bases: TGTGCCAGCAGCTTAGGGTCGGGCGGGGTCAACTACAATGAGCAGTTCTTC. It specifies CASSLGSGGVNYNEQFF.

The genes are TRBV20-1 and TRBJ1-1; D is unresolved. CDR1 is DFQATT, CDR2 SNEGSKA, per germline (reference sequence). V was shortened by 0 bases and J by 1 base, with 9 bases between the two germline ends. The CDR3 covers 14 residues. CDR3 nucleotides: TGCAGTGCTAGAGATTGGGGAGAGAACACTGAAGCTTTCTTT. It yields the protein CSARDWGENTEAFF.

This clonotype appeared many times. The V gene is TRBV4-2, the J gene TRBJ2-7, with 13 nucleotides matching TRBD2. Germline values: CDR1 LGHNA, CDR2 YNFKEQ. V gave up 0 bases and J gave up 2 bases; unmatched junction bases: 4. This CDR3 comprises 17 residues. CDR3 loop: CASSQDLGLAGTYEQYF. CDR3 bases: TGTGCCAGCAGCCAAGATCTGGGACTAGCGGGGACCTACGAGCAGTACTTC.

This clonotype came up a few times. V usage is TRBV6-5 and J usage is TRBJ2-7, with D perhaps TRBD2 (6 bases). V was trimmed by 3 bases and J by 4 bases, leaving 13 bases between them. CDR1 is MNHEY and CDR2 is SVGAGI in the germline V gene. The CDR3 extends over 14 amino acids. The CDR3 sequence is CASSYRDFGYEQYV. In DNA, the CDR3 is TGTGCCAGCAGTTATCGGGACTTCGGATACGAGCAGTACGTC.

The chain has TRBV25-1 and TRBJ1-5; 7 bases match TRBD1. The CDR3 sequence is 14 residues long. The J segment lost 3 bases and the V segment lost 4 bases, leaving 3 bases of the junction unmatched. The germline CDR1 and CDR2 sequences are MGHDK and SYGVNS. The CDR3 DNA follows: TGTGCCAGCAGTGTTACAGGGGACAATCAGCCCCAGCATTTT. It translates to CASSVTGDNQPQHF.

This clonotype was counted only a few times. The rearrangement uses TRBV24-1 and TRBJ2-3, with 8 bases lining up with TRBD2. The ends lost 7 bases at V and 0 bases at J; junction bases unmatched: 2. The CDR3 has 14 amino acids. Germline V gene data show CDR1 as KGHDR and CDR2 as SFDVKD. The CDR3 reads CATSGGGSTDTQYF. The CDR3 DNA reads TGTGCCACCAGCGGGGGGGGAAGCACAGATACGCAGTATTTT.

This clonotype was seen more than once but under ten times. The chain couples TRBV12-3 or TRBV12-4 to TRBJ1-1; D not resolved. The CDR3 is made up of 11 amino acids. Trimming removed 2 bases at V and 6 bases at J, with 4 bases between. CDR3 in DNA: TGTGCCAGCAGTTTACTTTCTGAAGCTTTCTTT. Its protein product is CASSLLSEAFF.

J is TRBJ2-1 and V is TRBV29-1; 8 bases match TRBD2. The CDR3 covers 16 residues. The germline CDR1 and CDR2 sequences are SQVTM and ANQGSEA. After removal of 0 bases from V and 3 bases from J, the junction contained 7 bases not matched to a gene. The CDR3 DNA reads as TGCAGCGTTGAAGATCCGTCCGGGGGGGACTACAATGAGCAGTTCTTC. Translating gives CSVEDPSGGDYNEQFF.

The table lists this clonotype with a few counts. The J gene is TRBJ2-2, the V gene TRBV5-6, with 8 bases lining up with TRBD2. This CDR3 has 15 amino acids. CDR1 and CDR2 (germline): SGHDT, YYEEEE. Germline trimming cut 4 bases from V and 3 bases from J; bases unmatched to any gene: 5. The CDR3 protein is CASSPSLADTGELFF. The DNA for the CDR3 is TGTGCCAGCAGCCCGTCACTAGCGGACACCGGGGAGCTGTTTTTT.

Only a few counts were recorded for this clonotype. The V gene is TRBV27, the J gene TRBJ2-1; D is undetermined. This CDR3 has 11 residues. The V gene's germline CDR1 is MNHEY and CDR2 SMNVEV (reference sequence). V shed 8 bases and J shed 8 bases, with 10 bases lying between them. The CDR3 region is CASRRSHEQFF. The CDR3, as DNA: TGTGCCAGCCGTCGGAGCCATGAGCAGTTCTTC.

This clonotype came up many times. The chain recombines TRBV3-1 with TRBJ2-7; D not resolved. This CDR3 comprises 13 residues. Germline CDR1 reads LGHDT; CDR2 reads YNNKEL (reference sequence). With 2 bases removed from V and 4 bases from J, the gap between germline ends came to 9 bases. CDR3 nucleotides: TGTGCCAGCAGCCAAAGCCGGATTTACGAGCAGTACTTC. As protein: CASSQSRIYEQYF.

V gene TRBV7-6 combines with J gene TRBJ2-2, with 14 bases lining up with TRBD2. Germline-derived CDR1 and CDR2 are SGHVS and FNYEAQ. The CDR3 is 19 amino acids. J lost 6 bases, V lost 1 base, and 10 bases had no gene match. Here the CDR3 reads CASSLVTPGLAGEPGELFF. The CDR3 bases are TGTGCCAGCAGCTTAGTGACACCGGGACTAGCGGGAGAACCCGGGGAGCTGTTTTTT.

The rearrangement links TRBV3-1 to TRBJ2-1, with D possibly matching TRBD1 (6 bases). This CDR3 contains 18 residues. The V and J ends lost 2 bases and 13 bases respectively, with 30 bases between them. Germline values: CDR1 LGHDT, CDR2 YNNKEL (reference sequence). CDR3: CASSQLKRGSLNELRQFF. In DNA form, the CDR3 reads TGTGCCAGCAGCCAACTAAAGAGGGGGAGCTTGAATGAGTTGAGACAGTTCTTC.

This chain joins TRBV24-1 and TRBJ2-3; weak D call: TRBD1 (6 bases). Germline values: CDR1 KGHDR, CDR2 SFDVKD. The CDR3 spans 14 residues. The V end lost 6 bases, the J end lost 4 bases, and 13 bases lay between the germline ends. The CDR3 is CATSLQGDADTQYF. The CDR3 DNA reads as TGTGCCACCAGTCTACAGGGTGACGCAGATACGCAGTATTTT.

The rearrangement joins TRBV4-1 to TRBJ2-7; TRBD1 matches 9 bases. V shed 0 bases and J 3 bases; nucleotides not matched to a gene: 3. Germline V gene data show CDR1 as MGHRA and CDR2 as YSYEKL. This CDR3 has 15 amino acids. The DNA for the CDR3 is TGCGCCAGCAGCCAAGATACGGACAGGGGCTACGAGCAGTACGTC. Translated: CASSQDTDRGYEQYV.

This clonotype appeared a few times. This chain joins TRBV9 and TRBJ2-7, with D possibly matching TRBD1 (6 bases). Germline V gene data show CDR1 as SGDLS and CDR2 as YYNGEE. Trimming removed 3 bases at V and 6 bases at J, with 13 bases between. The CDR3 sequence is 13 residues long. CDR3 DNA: TGTGCCAGCAGCGCTCCCACAGGGCTCGAGCAGTACTTC. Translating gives CASSAPTGLEQYF.

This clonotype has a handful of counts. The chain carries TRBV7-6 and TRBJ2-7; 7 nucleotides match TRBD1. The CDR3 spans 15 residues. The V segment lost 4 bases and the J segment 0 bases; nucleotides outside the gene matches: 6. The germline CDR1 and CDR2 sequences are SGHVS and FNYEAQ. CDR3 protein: CASSYKRDSSYEQYF. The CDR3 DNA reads TGTGCCAGCAGCTATAAACGGGACAGCTCCTACGAGCAGTACTTC.

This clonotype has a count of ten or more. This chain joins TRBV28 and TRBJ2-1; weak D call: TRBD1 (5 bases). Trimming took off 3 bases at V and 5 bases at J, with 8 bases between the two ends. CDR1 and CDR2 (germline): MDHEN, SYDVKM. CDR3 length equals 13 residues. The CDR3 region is CASSFGANNEQFF. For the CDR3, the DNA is TGTGCCAGCAGTTTTGGGGCCAACAATGAGCAGTTCTTC.

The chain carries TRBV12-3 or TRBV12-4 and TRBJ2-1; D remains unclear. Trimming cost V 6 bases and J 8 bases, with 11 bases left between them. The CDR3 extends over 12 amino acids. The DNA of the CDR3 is TGTGCCAGCAGCCAAAAGTGGGATGAGCAGTTCTTC. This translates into CASSQKWDEQFF.

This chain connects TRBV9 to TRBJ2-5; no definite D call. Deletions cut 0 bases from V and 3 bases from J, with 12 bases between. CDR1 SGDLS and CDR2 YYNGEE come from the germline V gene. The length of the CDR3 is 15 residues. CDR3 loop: CASSVGPQLKETQYF. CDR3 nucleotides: TGTGCCAGCAGCGTAGGCCCACAACTGAAAGAGACCCAGTACTTC.

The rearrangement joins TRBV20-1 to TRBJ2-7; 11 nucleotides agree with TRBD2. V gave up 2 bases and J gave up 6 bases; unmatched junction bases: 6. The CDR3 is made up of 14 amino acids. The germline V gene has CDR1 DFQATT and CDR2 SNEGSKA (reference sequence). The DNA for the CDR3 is TGCAGTGCTAGATCACTAGCGGGGGAAGTCGAGCAGTACGTC. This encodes CSARSLAGEVEQYV.

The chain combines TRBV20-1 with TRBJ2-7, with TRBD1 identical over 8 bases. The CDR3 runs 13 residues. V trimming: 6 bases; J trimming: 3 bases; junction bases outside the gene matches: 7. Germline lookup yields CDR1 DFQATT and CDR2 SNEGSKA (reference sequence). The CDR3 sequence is CSARTGSGYEQYV. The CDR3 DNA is TGCAGTGCCAGGACAGGGTCAGGCTACGAGCAGTACGTC.

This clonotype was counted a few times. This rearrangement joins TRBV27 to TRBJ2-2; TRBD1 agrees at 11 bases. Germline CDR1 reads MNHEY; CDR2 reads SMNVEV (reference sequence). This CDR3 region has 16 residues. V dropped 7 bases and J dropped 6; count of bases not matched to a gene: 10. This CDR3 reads CASTGQGAMVSGELFF. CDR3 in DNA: TGTGCCAGCACCGGACAGGGGGCGATGGTTTCCGGGGAGCTGTTTTTT.

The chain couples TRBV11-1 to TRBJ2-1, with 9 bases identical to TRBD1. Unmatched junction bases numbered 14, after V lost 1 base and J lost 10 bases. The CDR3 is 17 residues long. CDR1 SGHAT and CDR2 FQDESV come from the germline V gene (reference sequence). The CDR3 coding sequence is TGTGCCAGCAGCTTAGTTGGAACCGGGACAGGGAATCACGAGCAGTTCTTC. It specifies CASSLVGTGTGNHEQFF.

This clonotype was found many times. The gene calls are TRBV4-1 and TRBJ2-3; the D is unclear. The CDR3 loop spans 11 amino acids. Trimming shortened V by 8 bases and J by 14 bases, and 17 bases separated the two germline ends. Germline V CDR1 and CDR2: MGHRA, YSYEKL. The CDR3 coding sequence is TGCGCCAGCCAAGCCGGAGTGCGGTGGTATTTT. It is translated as CASQAGVRWYF.

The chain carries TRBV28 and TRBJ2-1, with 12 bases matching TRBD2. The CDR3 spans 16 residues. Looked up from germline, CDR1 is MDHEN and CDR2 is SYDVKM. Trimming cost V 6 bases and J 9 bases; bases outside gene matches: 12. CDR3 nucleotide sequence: TGTGCCAGCAGCCTTGCGACTAGCGGGAGATTCGGTGAGCAGTTCTTC. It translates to CASSLATSGRFGEQFF. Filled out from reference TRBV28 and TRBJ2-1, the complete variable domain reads DVKVTQSSRYLVKRTGEKVFLECVQDMDHENMFWYRQDPGLGLRLIYFSYDVKMKEKGDIPEGYSVSREKKERFSLILESASTNQTSMYLCASSLATSGRFGEQFFGPGTRLTVL.

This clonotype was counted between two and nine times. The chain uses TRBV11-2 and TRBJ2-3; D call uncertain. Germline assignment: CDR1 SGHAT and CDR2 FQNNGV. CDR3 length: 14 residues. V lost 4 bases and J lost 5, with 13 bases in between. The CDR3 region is CASSWAEPEDTQYF. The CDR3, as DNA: TGTGCCAGCAGCTGGGCGGAACCGGAAGATACGCAGTATTTT. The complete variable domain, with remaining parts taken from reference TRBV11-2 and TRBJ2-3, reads EAGVAQSPRYKIIEKRQSVAFWCNPISGHATLYWYQQILGQGPKLLIQFQNNGVVDDSQLPKDRFSAERLKGVDSTLKIQPAKLEDSAVYLCASSWAEPEDTQYFGPGTRLTVL.